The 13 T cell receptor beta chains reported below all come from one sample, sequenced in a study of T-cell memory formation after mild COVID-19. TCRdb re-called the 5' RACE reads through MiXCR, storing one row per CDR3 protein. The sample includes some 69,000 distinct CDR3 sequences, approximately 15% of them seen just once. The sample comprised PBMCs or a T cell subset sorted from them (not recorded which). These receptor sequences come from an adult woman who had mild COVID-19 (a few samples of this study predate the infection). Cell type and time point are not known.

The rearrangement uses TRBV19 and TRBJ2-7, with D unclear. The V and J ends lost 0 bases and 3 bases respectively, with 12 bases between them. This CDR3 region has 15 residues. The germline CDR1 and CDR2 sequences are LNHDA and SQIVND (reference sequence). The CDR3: CASSIDLGIVYEQYF. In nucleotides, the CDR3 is TGTGCCAGTAGTATAGATCTGGGGATCGTCTACGAGCAGTACTTC.

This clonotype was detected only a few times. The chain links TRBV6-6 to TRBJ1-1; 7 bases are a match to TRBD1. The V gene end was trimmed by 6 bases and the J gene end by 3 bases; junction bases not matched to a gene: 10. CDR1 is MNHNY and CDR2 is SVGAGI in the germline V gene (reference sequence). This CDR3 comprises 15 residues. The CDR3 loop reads CASREETGSHTEAFF. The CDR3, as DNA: TGTGCCAGCAGAGAAGAGACAGGGTCCCACACTGAAGCTTTCTTT.

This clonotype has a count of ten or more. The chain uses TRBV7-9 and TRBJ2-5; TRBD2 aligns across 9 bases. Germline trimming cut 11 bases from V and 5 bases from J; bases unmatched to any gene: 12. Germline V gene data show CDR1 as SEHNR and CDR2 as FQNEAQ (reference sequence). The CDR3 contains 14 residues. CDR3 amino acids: CALRAGGPGETQYF. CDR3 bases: TGTGCCCTCCGGGCGGGAGGGCCTGGGGAGACCCAGTACTTC.

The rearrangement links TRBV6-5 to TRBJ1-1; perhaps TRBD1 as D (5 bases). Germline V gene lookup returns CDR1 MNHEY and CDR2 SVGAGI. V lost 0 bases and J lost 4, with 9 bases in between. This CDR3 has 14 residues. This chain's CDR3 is CASSYSRGGTEAFF. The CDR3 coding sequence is TGTGCCAGCAGTTACTCCCGGGGGGGCACTGAAGCTTTCTTT.

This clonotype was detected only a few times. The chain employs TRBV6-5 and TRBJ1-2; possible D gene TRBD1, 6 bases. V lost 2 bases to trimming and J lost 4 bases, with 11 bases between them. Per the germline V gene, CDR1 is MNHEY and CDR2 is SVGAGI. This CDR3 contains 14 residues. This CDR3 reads CASSYLQGTYGYTF. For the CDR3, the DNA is TGTGCCAGCAGTTACCTCCAGGGGACCTATGGCTACACCTTC.

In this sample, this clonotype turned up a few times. The CDR3 DNA follows: TGTGCCAGCAGCCAAGTGGCGTATAACACCGGGGAGCTGTTTTTT. It specifies CASSQVAYNTGELFF. The rearrangement joins TRBV14 to TRBJ2-2, with D unresolved. CDR3 length: 15 amino acids. Germline CDR1 and CDR2: SGHDN and FVKESK. The V end lost 1 base, the J end lost 2 bases, and 8 bases lay between the germline ends. The full variable domain, with the rest looked up from reference TRBV14 and TRBJ2-2, is EAGVTQFPSHSVIEKGQTVTLRCDPISGHDNLYWYRRVMGKEIKFLLHFVKESKQDESGMPNNRFLAERTGGTYSTLKVQPAELEDSGVYFCASSQVAYNTGELFFGEGSRLTVL.

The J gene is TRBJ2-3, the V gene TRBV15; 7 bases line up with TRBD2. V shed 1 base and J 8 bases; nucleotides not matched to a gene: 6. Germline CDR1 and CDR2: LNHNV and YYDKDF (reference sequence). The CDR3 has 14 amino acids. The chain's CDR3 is CATSRVLAGGTQYF. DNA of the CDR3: TGTGCCACCAGCAGAGTTTTAGCGGGTGGTACGCAGTATTTT.

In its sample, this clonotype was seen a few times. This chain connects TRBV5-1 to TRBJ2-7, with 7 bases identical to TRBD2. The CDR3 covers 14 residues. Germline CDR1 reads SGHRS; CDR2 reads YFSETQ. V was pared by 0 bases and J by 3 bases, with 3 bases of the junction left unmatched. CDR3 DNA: TGCGCCAGCAGCTTGGAGGGAGGGATCTACGAGCAGTACTTC. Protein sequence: CASSLEGGIYEQYF.

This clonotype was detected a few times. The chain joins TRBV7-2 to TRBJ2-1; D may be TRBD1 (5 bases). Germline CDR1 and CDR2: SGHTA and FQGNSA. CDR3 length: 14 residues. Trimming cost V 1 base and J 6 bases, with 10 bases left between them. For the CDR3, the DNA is TGTGCCAGCAGCTTAGTGGGGCCGGGCAATGAGCAGTTCTTC. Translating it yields CASSLVGPGNEQFF.

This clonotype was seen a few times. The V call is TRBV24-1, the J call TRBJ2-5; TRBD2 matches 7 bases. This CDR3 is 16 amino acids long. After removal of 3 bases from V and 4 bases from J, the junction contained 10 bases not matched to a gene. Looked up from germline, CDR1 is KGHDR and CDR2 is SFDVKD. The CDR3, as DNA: TGTGCCACCAGTGATCTCCGGACTAGTTCACGAGAGACCCAGTACTTC. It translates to CATSDLRTSSRETQYF.

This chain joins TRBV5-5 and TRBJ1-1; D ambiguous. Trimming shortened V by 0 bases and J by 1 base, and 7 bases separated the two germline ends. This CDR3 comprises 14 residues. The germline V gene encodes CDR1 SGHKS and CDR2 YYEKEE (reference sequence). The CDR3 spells CASSLVVTNTEAFF. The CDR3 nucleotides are TGTGCCAGCAGCTTGGTAGTAACGAACACTGAAGCTTTCTTT.

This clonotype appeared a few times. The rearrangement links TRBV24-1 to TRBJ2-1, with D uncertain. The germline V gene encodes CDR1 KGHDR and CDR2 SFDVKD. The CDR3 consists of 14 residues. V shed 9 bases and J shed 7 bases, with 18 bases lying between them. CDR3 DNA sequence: TGTGCCACCTCGGAGATCGTCCGCCCGAATGAGCAGTTCTTC. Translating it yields CATSEIVRPNEQFF.

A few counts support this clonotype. CDR3 in amino acids: CASSRTSGGGQETQYF. The CDR3 coding sequence is TGTGCCAGCAGCCGGACTAGCGGGGGGGGCCAAGAGACCCAGTACTTC. The chain has TRBV7-9 and TRBJ2-5; 15 bases fit TRBD2. The V gene's germline CDR1 is SEHNR and CDR2 FQNEAQ (reference sequence). The V gene end was trimmed by 5 bases and the J gene end by 1 base; junction bases not matched to a gene: 2. The CDR3 is 16 residues long. Variable domain in full (rest from reference TRBV7-9 and TRBJ2-5): DTGVSQNPRHKITKRGQNVTFRCDPISEHNRLYWYRQTLGQGPEFLTYFQNEAQLEKSRLLSDRFSAERPKGSFSTLEIQRTEQGDSAMYLCASSRTSGGGQETQYFGPGTRLLVL.